These 30 T cell receptor beta chains came from one sample sequenced in a study of cytomegalovirus exposure and HLA in healthy donors. A multiplex PCR was run with 60 Vbeta primers and 13 Jbeta primers. Clones were sequenced by immunoSEQ multiplex PCR, and TCRdb holds only the in-frame ones, with some missing. The sample yields 150,000 to 200,000 clones, roughly 10% seen once. The sample taken for sequencing was PBMCs. Every receptor here comes from a woman in her thirties in good health and CMV-seropositive.

The chain combines TRBV7-9 with TRBJ2-5; TRBD1 aligns across 7 bases. The CDR3 contains 16 residues. Trimming at V came to 6 bases and at J to 0 bases, leaving 10 bases not matched to a gene. The germline V gene encodes CDR1 SEHNR and CDR2 FQNEAQ (reference sequence). The CDR3 is CASSSGQEVHQETQYF. DNA of the CDR3: TGTGCCAGCAGTTCCGGACAGGAGGTCCACCAAGAGACCCAGTACTTC.

This clone was picked up a small number of times. This chain connects TRBV9 to TRBJ1-3; no firm D call. This CDR3 is 15 amino acids long. The ends were cut back, 0 bases at V and 0 bases at J, with 7 bases in the middle. Germline-derived CDR1 and CDR2 are SGDLS and YYNGEE. The CDR3, as DNA: TGTGCCAGCAGCGTAGTTCCGGGCTCTGGAAACACCATATATTTT. Protein product: CASSVVPGSGNTIYF. Using reference TRBV9 and TRBJ1-3 for the parts outside the CDR3, the full variable domain is DSGVTQTPKHLITATGQRVTLRCSPRSGDLSVYWYQQSLDQGLQFLIQYYNGEERAKGNILERFSAQQFPDLHSELNLSSLELGDSALYFCASSVVPGSGNTIYFGEGSWLTVV.

This clone was found a few times. The rearrangement uses TRBV27 and TRBJ2-7; 7 bases align to TRBD1. With V trimmed by 5 bases and J by 5 bases, 9 bases remained unmatched. CDR3 length: 14 amino acids. The germline gives CDR1 MNHEY, CDR2 SMNVEV (reference sequence). The CDR3, as DNA: TGTGCCAGCAGTCCCTCGACAGGGTGGCACGAGCAGTACTTC. This encodes CASSPSTGWHEQYF.

Remarks on this clone: Other nucleotide sequences in the sample specify the same CDR3. V and J are TRBV30 and TRBJ2-3; maybe TRBD2 (6 bases). Germline V gives CDR1 GTSNPN, CDR2 SVGIG (reference sequence). V lost 0 bases to trimming and J lost 5 bases, with 6 bases between them. CDR3 length equals 12 residues. CDR3 sequence (DNA): TGTGCCTGGAGTGTGGGGGGAGATACGCAGTATTTT. Translating it yields CAWSVGGDTQYF.

This clone was recorded a few times. J is TRBJ1-5 and V is TRBV6-5; D may be TRBD1 (5 bases). The CDR3 has 15 residues. Trimming pared 5 bases from V and 0 bases from J, leaving 11 bases between. Germline lookup yields CDR1 MNHEY and CDR2 SVGAGI. The CDR3 spells CASSRQFNSNQPQHF. CDR3 coding DNA: TGTGCCAGCAGTCGACAGTTCAATAGCAATCAGCCCCAGCATTTT.

The gene calls are TRBV2 and TRBJ1-5; perhaps TRBD1 as D (5 bases). This CDR3 has 14 residues. Germline CDR1 SNHLY, CDR2 FYNNEI. Trimming shortened V by 2 bases and J by 5 bases, and 10 bases separated the two germline ends. As DNA, the CDR3 is TGTGCCAGCAGTGAAAGGACATCATATCAGCCCCAGCATTTT. This sequence encodes CASSERTSYQPQHF.

This clone was seen a few times. The chain couples TRBV11-2 to TRBJ2-1; TRBD2 matches 10 bases. CDR1 is SGHAT, CDR2 FQNNGV, per germline. After removal of 4 bases from V and 6 bases from J, the junction contained 6 bases not matched to a gene. CDR3 length equals 15 residues. The CDR3 sequence is CASSSLAGDPNEQFF. CDR3 bases: TGTGCCAGCAGCTCCCTAGCGGGAGACCCCAATGAGCAGTTCTTC.

This clone was recorded a few times. This chain joins TRBV6-1 and TRBJ2-1, with TRBD1 identical over 9 bases. V lost 1 base and J lost 5; bases outside the gene matches: 3. Germline V gene data show CDR1 as MNHNS and CDR2 as SASEGT. The CDR3 totals 15 residues. The CDR3 reads CASSEEDRGDNEQFF. CDR3 DNA sequence: TGTGCCAGCAGTGAAGAGGACAGGGGAGACAATGAGCAGTTCTTC.

This clone was detected a few times. The chain joins TRBV7-8 to TRBJ1-2, with D tentatively TRBD1 (6 bases). With 6 bases removed from V and 1 base from J, the gap between germline ends came to 12 bases. The CDR3 contains 14 residues. CDR1 and CDR2 (germline): SGHVS, FQNEAQ. This CDR3 is CASRPGHLNYGYTF. CDR3 nucleotide sequence: TGTGCCAGCAGACCGGGACACCTTAACTATGGCTACACCTTC. The variable domain in full, with the rest retrieved from reference TRBV7-8 and TRBJ1-2, is GAGVSQSPRYKVAKRGQDVALRCDPISGHVSLFWYQQALGQGPEFLTYFQNEAQLDKSGLPSDRFFAERPEGSVSTLKIQRTQQEDSAVYLCASRPGHLNYGYTFGSGTRLTVV.

The chain links TRBV5-1 to TRBJ2-7; 10 bases match TRBD2. The junction had 4 bases not matched to a gene; V was cut back by 0 bases and J by 4 bases. CDR3 size: 15 residues. In germline, CDR1 is SGHRS, CDR2 YFSETQ. Here the CDR3 DNA reads TGCGCCAGCAGCTTGGAAGCGGGAGGGCCGTACGAGCAGTACTTC. Translated: CASSLEAGGPYEQYF.

CDR3 sequence: CASSALQGGRSPLHF. CDR3 DNA sequence: TGTGCCAGCAGTGCACTACAGGGGGGGAGGTCACCCCTCCACTTT. The chain employs TRBV25-1 and TRBJ1-6; TRBD1 matches 8 bases. Germline trimming cut 4 bases from V and 10 bases from J; bases unmatched to any gene: 9. The CDR3 is 15 residues long. Germline V gives CDR1 MGHDK, CDR2 SYGVNS.

V is TRBV6-5 and J is TRBJ1-6; D is unclear. V lost 2 bases and J 6 bases, leaving 14 bases between the germline ends. Germline CDR1 MNHEY, CDR2 SVGAGI. The CDR3 is made up of 16 amino acids. CDR3 bases: TGTGCCAGCAGTTACGGCACCGCAGTCCTTAATTCACCCCTCCACTTT. Its protein is CASSYGTAVLNSPLHF.

In its sample, this clone was seen a few times. The V gene is TRBV14, the J gene TRBJ2-7; 7 nucleotides align to TRBD1. The CDR3 contains 15 residues. The germline CDR1 and CDR2 sequences are SGHDN and FVKESK. V dropped 0 bases and J dropped 4; count of bases not matched to a gene: 6. The chain's CDR3 is CASSQEDRKIYEQYF. In DNA, the CDR3 is TGTGCCAGCAGCCAAGAGGACAGGAAAATATACGAGCAGTACTTC.

This clone has more than one count but fewer than ten. J is TRBJ2-5 and V is TRBV6-6, with a weak D call TRBD2 (6 bases). CDR3 length: 13 amino acids. V dropped 2 bases and J dropped 5 bases, with 9 bases sitting between them. Germline loops: CDR1 MNHNY, CDR2 SVGAGI (reference sequence). CDR3 nucleotides: TGTGCCAGCAGTTACACTAGCTCGGAGACCCAGTACTTC. This encodes CASSYTSSETQYF.

The chain has TRBV11-2 and TRBJ2-7; 7 bases line up with TRBD1. Germline CDR1 and CDR2: SGHAT and FQNNGV. The CDR3 is 16 residues long. With 5 bases clipped from V and 0 bases from J, the junction kept 10 bases outside the gene matches. CDR3 amino acids: CASSARGQSSSYEQYF. CDR3 coding DNA: TGTGCCAGCAGCGCAAGGGGACAGTCGAGCTCCTACGAGCAGTACTTC.

This clone came up a few times. The V and J genes are TRBV7-8 and TRBJ2-7; 7 nucleotides match TRBD2. CDR3 length equals 18 residues. J was trimmed by 4 bases and V by 2 bases; bases with no gene match: 17. From germline, CDR1 is SGHVS and CDR2 FQNEAQ. CDR3 DNA sequence: TGTGCCAGCAGCTTATATTACCGGCGCGGGAGTAAGTGGTACGAGCAGTACTTC. As protein: CASSLYYRRGSKWYEQYF.

V usage is TRBV6-1 and J usage is TRBJ2-7, with a tentative D call TRBD1 (6 bases). Trimming stripped 6 bases from V and 4 bases from J, with 13 bases between. The V gene's germline CDR1 is MNHNS and CDR2 SASEGT. CDR3 size: 13 residues. CDR3 nucleotides: TGTGCCAGCAGGAGGACAGCCCCTTACGAGCAGTACTTC. It is translated as CASRRTAPYEQYF.

This clone was detected a few times. V gene TRBV5-4 combines with J gene TRBJ2-5; D is ambiguous. V was shortened by 0 bases and J by 9 bases, with 18 bases between the two germline ends. This CDR3 has 15 residues. Per germline, CDR1 SGHNT and CDR2 YYREEE (reference sequence). CDR3 coding DNA: TGTGCCAGCAGCTTGGAGAGACGGGTGCTTGAACCCCAGTACTTC. Translation: CASSLERRVLEPQYF.

This clone was counted only a few times. This chain connects TRBV6-1 to TRBJ2-7; D is perhaps TRBD1 (6 bases). Trimming cost V 6 bases and J 1 base, with 16 bases left between them. CDR3 size: 15 residues. Germline CDR1 and CDR2: MNHNS and SASEGT. The CDR3 is CASSRNRVGSYEQYF. CDR3 DNA: TGTGCCAGCAGCCGAAACAGGGTTGGGTCCTACGAGCAGTACTTC.

The genes are TRBV7-9 and TRBJ2-1, with D perhaps TRBD2 (5 bases). This CDR3 has 14 residues. The V end was cut by 3 bases, the J end by 3 bases, with 9 bases between. Germline-derived CDR1 and CDR2 are SEHNR and FQNEAQ (reference sequence). The CDR3 loop reads CASSLTGFYNEQFF. The CDR3 DNA is TGTGCCAGCAGCTTGACGGGGTTCTACAATGAGCAGTTCTTC.

J is TRBJ1-4 and V is TRBV2, with D possibly being TRBD1 (5 bases). The CDR3 length is 14 residues. Trimming removed 4 bases at V and 5 bases at J, with 11 bases between. Germline CDR1 and CDR2: SNHLY and FYNNEI. CDR3 nucleotides: TGTGCCAGCAGTGCCCCGGGGGGGAATGAAAAACTGTTTTTT. It codes for CASSAPGGNEKLFF. The complete variable domain, with remaining parts taken from reference TRBV2 and TRBJ1-4, reads EPEVTQTPSHQVTQMGQEVILRCVPISNHLYFYWYRQILGQKVEFLVSFYNNEISEKSEIFDDQFSVERPDGSNFTLKIRSTKLEDSAMYFCASSAPGGNEKLFFGSGTQLSVL.

This clone was observed a few times. This rearrangement joins TRBV5-1 to TRBJ1-5, with 11 bases matching TRBD1. CDR1 SGHRS and CDR2 YFSETQ come from the germline V gene. With V trimmed by 4 bases and J by 1 base, 4 bases remained unmatched. The CDR3 is made up of 16 amino acids. This chain's CDR3 is CASSPGQGGSNQPQHF. DNA of the CDR3: TGCGCCAGCAGCCCGGGACAGGGGGGCAGCAATCAGCCCCAGCATTTT. Full variable domain (outside the CDR3, taken from reference TRBV5-1 and TRBJ1-5): KAGVTQTPRYLIKTRGQQVTLSCSPISGHRSVSWYQQTPGQGLQFLFEYFSETQRNKGNFPGRFSGRQFSNSRSEMNVSTLELGDSALYLCASSPGQGGSNQPQHFGDGTRLSIL.

V is TRBV7-2 and J is TRBJ1-5, with D possibly being TRBD1 (5 bases). CDR1 and CDR2 (germline): SGHTA, FQGNSA. V gave up 5 bases and J gave up 4 bases, with 15 bases separating them. This CDR3 has 15 amino acids. CDR3 nucleotide sequence: TGTGCCAGCAGCCCAGGGAGTGGGGGGAATCAGCCCCAGCATTTT. Amino acid sequence: CASSPGSGGNQPQHF.

The genes are TRBV7-3 and TRBJ2-2; 9 bases line up with TRBD1. The CDR3 has 16 residues. Trimming took 4 bases from V and 0 from J; bases not matched to a gene: 3. In germline, CDR1 is SGHTA, CDR2 FQGTGA. CDR3 sequence reads: CASSSRQGANTGELFF. DNA for the CDR3: TGTGCCAGCAGCTCCCGACAGGGGGCGAACACCGGGGAGCTGTTTTTT.

This clone was counted a few times. The V call is TRBV7-3, the J call TRBJ2-2, with 7 bases aligning to TRBD2. Losses at the gene ends were 6 bases for V and 2 bases for J; bases not matched to a gene: 12. CDR1 is SGHTA, CDR2 FQGTGA, per germline. The CDR3 has 17 amino acids. The CDR3 nucleotides are TGTGCCAGCAGTCCTCAACCGGGACTACAAAACACCGGGGAGCTGTTTTTT. Its protein product is CASSPQPGLQNTGELFF. The variable domain in full, with the rest retrieved from reference TRBV7-3 and TRBJ2-2, is GAGVSQTPSNKVTEKGKYVELRCDPISGHTALYWYRQSLGQGPEFLIYFQGTGAADDSGLPNDRFFAVRPEGSVSTLKIQRTERGDSAVYLCASSPQPGLQNTGELFFGEGSRLTVL.

V and J are TRBV5-1 and TRBJ2-7; TRBD2 matches at 15 bases. This CDR3 region has 20 residues. Germline V gene data show CDR1 as SGHRS and CDR2 as YFSETQ. The trim removed 1 base at V and 0 bases at J, leaving 11 bases unmatched. In DNA form, the CDR3 reads TGCGCCAGCAGCTTGAAGTGGGGACTAGCGGGGGGTCCCCTCTCCTACGAGCAGTACTTC. It translates to CASSLKWGLAGGPLSYEQYF.

This clone came up a few times. The chain employs TRBV6-4 and TRBJ1-1; D unresolved. This CDR3 contains 13 residues. V was trimmed by 6 bases and J by 5 bases, leaving 13 bases between them. Germline CDR1 MRHNA, CDR2 SNTAGT. CDR3 amino acids: CASSNEEGTEAFF. The CDR3 nucleotides are TGTGCCAGCAGCAACGAGGAGGGAACTGAAGCTTTCTTT.

V gene TRBV5-4 combines with J gene TRBJ2-3; tentatively, D is TRBD1 (5 bases). The CDR3 loop spans 15 amino acids. V was shortened by 0 bases and J by 2 bases, with 10 bases between the two germline ends. Germline V lookup: CDR1 SGHNT, CDR2 YYREEE (reference sequence). CDR3 residues: CASSLGGSYTDTQYF. CDR3 nucleotide sequence: TGTGCCAGCAGCTTGGGGGGCTCATACACAGATACGCAGTATTTT.

This clone turned up a few times. The CDR3 DNA reads TGTGCCAGCAGCGTATGCCCCGGACTATCTTTAGAGGGGCAGTACTTC. This encodes CASSVCPGLSLEGQYF. The chain couples TRBV9 to TRBJ2-7, with D perhaps matching TRBD2 (6 bases). V lost 1 base and J 9 bases, leaving 23 bases between the germline ends. The germline CDR1 and CDR2 sequences are SGDLS and YYNGEE. The CDR3 consists of 16 residues.

The rearrangement joins TRBV7-3 to TRBJ1-1; no clear D. Germline assignment: CDR1 SGHTA and CDR2 FQGTGA. CDR3 length: 13 amino acids. V dropped 1 base and J dropped 7 bases, with 10 bases sitting between them. CDR3 residues: CASSLRFQDEAFF. The CDR3 coding sequence is TGTGCCAGCAGCTTAAGATTCCAGGATGAAGCTTTCTTT.